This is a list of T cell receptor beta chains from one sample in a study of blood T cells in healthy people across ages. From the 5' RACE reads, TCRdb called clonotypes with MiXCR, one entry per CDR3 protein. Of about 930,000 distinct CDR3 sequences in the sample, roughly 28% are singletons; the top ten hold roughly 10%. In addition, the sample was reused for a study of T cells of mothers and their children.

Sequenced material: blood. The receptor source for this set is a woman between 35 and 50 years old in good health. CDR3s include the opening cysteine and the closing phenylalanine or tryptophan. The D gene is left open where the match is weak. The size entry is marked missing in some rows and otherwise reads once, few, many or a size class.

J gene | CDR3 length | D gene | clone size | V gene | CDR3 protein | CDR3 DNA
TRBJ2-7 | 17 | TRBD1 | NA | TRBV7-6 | CASSLEHPGTGVIEQYF | TGTGCCAGCAGCTTAGAACATCCCGGGACAGGGGTTATCGAGCAGTACTTC
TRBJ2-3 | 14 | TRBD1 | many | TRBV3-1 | CASSRGTAQYSQYF | TGTGCCAGCAGCCGAGGGACAGCCCAGTATTCGCAGTATTTT
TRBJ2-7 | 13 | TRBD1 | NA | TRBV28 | CARGTGGKYEQYF | TGTGCCAGGGGGACAGGGGGCAAGTACGAGCAGTACTTC
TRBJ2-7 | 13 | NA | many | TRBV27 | CASRGTEPYEQYF | TGTGCCAGCAGAGGGACGGAGCCCTACGAGCAGTACTTC
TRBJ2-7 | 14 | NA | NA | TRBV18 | CASSPGGGLLEQYF | TGTGCCAGCTCACCAGGGGGAGGTCTTCTAGAGCAGTACTTC
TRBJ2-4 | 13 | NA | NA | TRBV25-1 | CASSEPDPDIQYF | TGTGCCAGCAGTGAACCTGACCCGGACATTCAGTACTTC
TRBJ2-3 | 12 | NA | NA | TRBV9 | CASSDWRDTQYF | TGTGCCAGCAGCGACTGGAGAGATACGCAGTATTTT
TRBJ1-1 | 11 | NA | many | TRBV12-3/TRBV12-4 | CASSELTEAFF | TGTGCCAGCAGTGAGCTCACTGAAGCTTTCTTT
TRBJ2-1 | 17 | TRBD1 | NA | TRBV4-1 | CASSQGTTGQLYNEQFF | TGCGCCAGCAGCCAAGGTACCACGGGACAGCTGTACAATGAGCAGTTCTTC
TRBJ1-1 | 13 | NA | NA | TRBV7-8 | CASSLTGQTEAFF | TGTGCCAGCAGCTTAACAGGGCAGACTGAAGCTTTCTTT
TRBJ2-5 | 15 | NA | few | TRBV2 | CASSSQGLFQETQYF | TGTGCCAGCAGTTCCCAGGGACTCTTCCAAGAGACCCAGTACTTC
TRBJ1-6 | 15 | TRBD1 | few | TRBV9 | CASSVEGRGNSPLHF | TGTGCCAGCAGCGTAGAGGGCAGGGGGAATTCACCCCTCCACTTT
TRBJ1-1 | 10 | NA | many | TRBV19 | CASSGTEAFF | TGTGCCAGCTCGGGCACTGAAGCTTTCTTT
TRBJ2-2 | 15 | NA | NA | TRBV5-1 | CASSGGTPDTGELFF | TGCGCCAGCAGCGGCGGGACACCGGACACCGGGGAGCTGTTTTTT
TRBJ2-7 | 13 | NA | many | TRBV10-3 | CAISDQGGYEQYF | TGTGCCATCAGTGACCAGGGGGGATACGAGCAGTACTTC
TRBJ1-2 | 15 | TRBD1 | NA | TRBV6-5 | CASSYSRTGGNGYTF | TGTGCCAGCAGTTACTCCAGGACAGGGGGGAATGGCTACACCTTC
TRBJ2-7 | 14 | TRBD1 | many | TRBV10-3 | CAISEGQGAYEQYF | TGTGCCATCAGTGAGGGACAGGGGGCTTACGAGCAGTACTTC
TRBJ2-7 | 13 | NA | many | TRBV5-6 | CASIPWGSYEQYF | TGTGCCAGCATCCCATGGGGGTCCTACGAGCAGTACTTC
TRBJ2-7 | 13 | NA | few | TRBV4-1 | CASSLSIRESTYF | TGCGCCAGCAGCCTATCCATCAGGGAGTCGACGTACTTC
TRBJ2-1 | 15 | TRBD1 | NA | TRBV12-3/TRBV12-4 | CASRADRGQGNEQFF | TGTGCCAGCAGGGCCGACAGGGGGCAAGGAAATGAGCAGTTCTTC
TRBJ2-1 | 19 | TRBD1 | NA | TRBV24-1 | CATSDPGQGAYGSYNEQFF | TGTGCCACCAGTGACCCGGGACAGGGGGCCTATGGGTCCTACAATGAGCAGTTCTTC
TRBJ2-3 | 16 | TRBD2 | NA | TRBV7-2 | CASSLVAGMSTDTQYF | TGTGCCAGCAGCCTTGTAGCGGGGATGAGCACAGATACGCAGTATTTT
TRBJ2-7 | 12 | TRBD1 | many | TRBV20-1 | CSAPTGNYEQYF | TGCAGTGCCCCGACAGGGAACTACGAGCAGTACTTC
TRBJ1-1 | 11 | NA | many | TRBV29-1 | CSVEVLAEAFF | TGCAGCGTTGAAGTGTTGGCTGAAGCTTTCTTT
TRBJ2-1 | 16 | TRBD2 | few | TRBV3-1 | CASSQDASGGADEQFF | TGTGCCAGCAGCCAAGATGCCAGCGGGGGGGCGGATGAGCAGTTCTTC
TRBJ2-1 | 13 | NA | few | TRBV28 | CASTTGPVNEQFF | TGTGCCAGTACCACTGGGCCCGTCAATGAGCAGTTCTTC
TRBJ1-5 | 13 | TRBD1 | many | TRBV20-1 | CSAHQQGDQPQHF | TGCAGTGCTCACCAACAGGGGGATCAGCCCCAGCATTTT
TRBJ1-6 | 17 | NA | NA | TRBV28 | CASSSGTQRSYNSPLHF | TGTGCCAGCAGTTCCGGGACCCAACGCTCCTATAATTCACCCCTCCACTTT
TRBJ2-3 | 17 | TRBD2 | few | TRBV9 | CASSGGLAGAGTDTQYF | TGTGCCAGCAGCGGGGGACTAGCGGGGGCCGGCACAGATACGCAGTATTTT
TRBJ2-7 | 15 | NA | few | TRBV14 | CASSQAGAPRYEQYF | TGTGCCAGCAGCCAAGCGGGGGCCCCTCGGTACGAGCAGTACTTC
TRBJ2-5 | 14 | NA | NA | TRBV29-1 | CSVEVGGHLETQYF | TGCAGCGTTGAAGTCGGGGGACATCTAGAGACCCAGTACTTC
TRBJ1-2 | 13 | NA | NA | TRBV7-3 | CASSSRNSDGYTF | TGTGCCAGCAGCTCCCGGAACTCGGATGGCTACACCTTC
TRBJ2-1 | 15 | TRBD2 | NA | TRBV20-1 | CSAREQAGQNNEQFF | TGCAGTGCTAGGGAGCAAGCGGGGCAAAACAATGAGCAGTTCTTC
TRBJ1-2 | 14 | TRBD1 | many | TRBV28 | CASSLSGTGGSYTF | TGTGCCAGCAGTTTATCCGGGACAGGGGGCTCCTACACCTTC
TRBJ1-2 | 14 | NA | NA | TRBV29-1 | CSAEDRFRGPGYTF | TGCAGCGCTGAAGATCGATTCAGGGGCCCTGGCTACACCTTC
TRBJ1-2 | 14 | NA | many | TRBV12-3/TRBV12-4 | CASSLVGAGDGYTF | TGTGCCAGCAGTTTGGTAGGGGCCGGAGATGGCTACACCTTC
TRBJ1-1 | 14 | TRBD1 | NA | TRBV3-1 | CASSQRTGSTEAFF | TGTGCCAGCAGCCAGAGGACAGGGAGCACTGAAGCTTTCTTT
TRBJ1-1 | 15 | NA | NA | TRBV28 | CASSLFGGGNTEAFF | TGTGCCAGCAGTTTGTTTGGGGGCGGGAACACTGAAGCTTTCTTT
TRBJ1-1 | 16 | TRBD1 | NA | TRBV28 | CATQQHRGRVNTEAFF | TGTGCCACCCAGCAACACAGGGGGCGCGTGAACACTGAAGCTTTCTTT
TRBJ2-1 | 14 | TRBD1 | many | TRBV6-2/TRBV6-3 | CASSYSTGGNEQFF | TGTGCCAGCAGTTACTCGACAGGGGGCAATGAGCAGTTCTTC
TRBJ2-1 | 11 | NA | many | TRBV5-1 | CASSLELEQFF | TGCGCCAGCAGCTTGGAGCTTGAGCAGTTCTTC
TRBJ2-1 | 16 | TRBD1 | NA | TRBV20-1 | CSAPQAGTGIYNEQFF | TGCAGTGCCCCGCAGGCCGGGACAGGTATATACAATGAGCAGTTCTTC
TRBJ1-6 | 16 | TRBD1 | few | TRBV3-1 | CASSPQGAKDNSPLHF | TGTGCCAGCAGCCCACAGGGGGCTAAGGATAATTCACCCCTCCACTTT
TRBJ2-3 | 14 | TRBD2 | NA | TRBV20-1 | CSARRLAGEDTQYF | TGCAGTGCTAGAAGGCTAGCGGGGGAAGATACGCAGTATTTT
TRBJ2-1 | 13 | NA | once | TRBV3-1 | CASSQPSYNEQFF | TGTGCCAGCAGCCAACCAAGCTACAATGAGCAGTTCTTC
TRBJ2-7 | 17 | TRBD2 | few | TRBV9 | CASSASVGAGDRYEQYF | TGTGCCAGCAGCGCTTCGGTTGGGGCGGGGGACCGTTACGAGCAGTACTTC
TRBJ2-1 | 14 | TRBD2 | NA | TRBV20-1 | CSARGGTGYNEQFF | TGCAGTGCTCGCGGGGGGACGGGATACAATGAGCAGTTCTTC
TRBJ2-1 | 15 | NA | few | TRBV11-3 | CASSLRSQGEGEQFF | TGTGCCAGCAGCTTACGGAGTCAGGGCGAGGGTGAGCAGTTCTTC
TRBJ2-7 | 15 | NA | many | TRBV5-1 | CASSLDTGRTYEQYF | TGCGCCAGCAGCTTGGATACAGGGAGAACCTACGAGCAGTACTTC
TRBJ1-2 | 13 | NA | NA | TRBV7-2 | CASSQTVDYGYTF | TGTGCCAGCAGCCAGACAGTCGACTATGGCTACACCTTC
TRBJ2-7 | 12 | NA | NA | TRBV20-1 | CSRAGISYEQYF | TGCAGCCGGGCGGGGATTTCCTACGAGCAGTACTTC
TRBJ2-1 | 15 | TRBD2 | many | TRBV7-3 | CASSNSGAGYSEQFF | TGTGCCAGCAGCAATAGCGGGGCTGGCTACAGTGAGCAGTTCTTC
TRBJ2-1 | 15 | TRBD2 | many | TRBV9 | CASSVGRGGYNEQFF | TGTGCCAGCAGCGTAGGACGGGGGGGATACAATGAGCAGTTCTTC